The entry below describes one TCR beta chain. The CDR3 length is 13 residues. Germline V CDR1 and CDR2: GTSNPN, SVGIG (reference sequence). V lost 1 base, J lost 3 bases, and 9 bases lay in between. The record originates from a study of blood T cell repertoires in COVID-19. Some clones are missing from TCRdb's copy, which holds only in-frame ones; the method was immunoSEQ multiplex PCR. Counted here are about 100,000 clones, 85% to 95% occurring once; the ten biggest clones make up less than 7.5%. The sequenced material came from peripheral blood. The genes are TRBV30 and TRBJ1-2; D might be TRBD1 (5 bases). The clonotype comes from a man aged 45-60 years with active COVID-19. CDR3 bases: TGTGCCTGGAGTGAAGGACACCACTATGGCTACACCTTC. Protein: CAWSEGHHYGYTF.